Presented here are 21 T cell receptor beta chains from one specimen sequenced in a study of blood T cell repertoires in COVID-19. Sequenced by immunoSEQ multiplex PCR; TCRdb stores in-frame clones only, minus some. The top ten hold 6.2% of the sample, which has some 170,000 clones, around 85% seen once. Sequencing input: PBMCs or T cells enriched from blood (not recorded which). These receptors originate from a man aged 35-49 years who had recovered from COVID-19.

The rearrangement uses TRBV7-2 and TRBJ2-2; D ambiguous. From germline, CDR1 is SGHTA and CDR2 FQGNSA. The CDR3 extends over 14 amino acids. Trimming removed 2 bases from V and 3 bases from J, with 7 bases in between. The CDR3 spells CASSLSDYTGELFF. CDR3 sequence (DNA): TGTGCCAGCAGCTTATCCGACTACACCGGGGAGCTGTTTTTT.

The rearrangement links TRBV27 to TRBJ2-5; D unclear. Between the trimmed V and J ends, which lost 6 bases and 2 bases, there was a span of 10 bases. CDR1 is MNHEY, CDR2 SMNVEV, per germline (reference sequence). This CDR3 contains 13 residues. DNA for the CDR3: TGTGCCAGCAGACGAATCAGTCAAGAGACCCAGTACTTC. Translating it yields CASRRISQETQYF.

This clone was counted between two and nine times. This rearrangement joins TRBV9 to TRBJ1-2, with D perhaps matching TRBD1 (5 bases). Germline V gene lookup returns CDR1 SGDLS and CDR2 YYNGEE. This CDR3 has 13 residues. Trimming pared 0 bases from V and 6 bases from J, leaving 9 bases between. The CDR3 is CASSVGGTNGYTF. Written as DNA, the CDR3 is TGTGCCAGCAGCGTAGGGGGCACCAATGGCTACACCTTC.

This chain links TRBV27 with TRBJ1-1; no clear D gene. Germline CDR1 and CDR2: MNHEY and SMNVEV (reference sequence). V gave up 2 bases and J gave up 7 bases, with 14 bases separating them. This CDR3 is 14 amino acids long. The CDR3 DNA follows: TGTGCCAGCAGTTTAGGCACAAGCGGCCTTGAAGCTTTCTTT. Protein: CASSLGTSGLEAFF.

The chain combines TRBV5-1 with TRBJ2-7, with D possibly matching TRBD2 (5 bases). Trimming stripped 2 bases from V and 5 bases from J, with 11 bases between. This CDR3 contains 13 residues. Looked up from germline, CDR1 is SGHRS and CDR2 is YFSETQ. The CDR3 coding sequence is TGCGCCAGCAGCTTTGACGGACTTGACGAGCAGTACTTC. It translates to CASSFDGLDEQYF.

A word on this clone: Other DNA sequences from this sample encode an identical CDR3 as well. The genes are TRBV7-9 and TRBJ1-2, with 9 bases that match TRBD1. Germline trimming cut 5 bases from V and 4 bases from J; bases unmatched to any gene: 2. This CDR3 contains 13 residues. Germline loops: CDR1 SEHNR, CDR2 FQNEAQ (reference sequence). CDR3 sequence (DNA): TGTGCCAGCAGCGGGACAGGGCCCTATGGCTACACCTTC. Translated: CASSGTGPYGYTF.

The chain has TRBV9 and TRBJ2-5; TRBD1 is a possible D gene (6 bases). V lost 3 bases, J lost 4 bases, and 16 bases lay in between. The CDR3 has 15 amino acids. Germline V CDR1 and CDR2: SGDLS, YYNGEE. CDR3 amino acids: CASSASGQYGETQYF. CDR3 DNA: TGTGCCAGCAGCGCCTCAGGACAGTACGGAGAGACCCAGTACTTC.

This clone is a singleton in its sample. The V and J genes are TRBV11-2 and TRBJ2-2; D is ambiguous. The CDR3 loop spans 14 amino acids. The germline CDR1 and CDR2 sequences are SGHAT and FQNNGV. V lost 1 base to trimming and J lost 5 bases, with 8 bases between them. CDR3 sequence: CASSLGQVTGELFF. CDR3 DNA: TGTGCCAGCAGCTTAGGTCAGGTAACCGGGGAGCTGTTTTTT.

The chain employs TRBV5-1 and TRBJ2-6; possibly TRBD1 for D (6 bases). V lost 3 bases and J 4 bases, leaving 11 bases between the germline ends. This CDR3 is built from 15 residues. The germline CDR1 and CDR2 sequences are SGHRS and YFSETQ. This CDR3 is CASSSVGTGANVLTF. CDR3 nucleotides: TGCGCCAGCAGCTCAGTCGGGACAGGGGCCAACGTCCTGACTTTC.

The chain has TRBV25-1 and TRBJ1-4; D gene uncertain. The CDR3 is 15 residues long. Trimming pared 0 bases from V and 7 bases from J, leaving 12 bases between. Per germline, CDR1 MGHDK and CDR2 SYGVNS. CDR3: CASSEYLGPREKLFF. For the CDR3, the DNA is TGTGCCAGCAGTGAATATTTGGGCCCCCGTGAAAAACTGTTTTTT.

The sample holds a few counts of this clone. The chain carries TRBV2 and TRBJ2-7; no clear D gene. Germline V CDR1 and CDR2: SNHLY, FYNNEI. The CDR3 is made up of 13 amino acids. With 1 base removed from V and 1 base from J, the gap between germline ends came to 5 bases. Here the CDR3 reads CASSEVRSYEQYF. For the CDR3, the DNA is TGTGCCAGCAGTGAAGTTCGGTCCTACGAGCAGTACTTC.

The V call is TRBV4-1, the J call TRBJ1-4; a possible D gene is TRBD1 (5 bases). This CDR3 spans 16 amino acids. The V gene lost 6 bases and the J gene lost 0 bases, with 14 bases spanning the gap. Germline CDR1 is MGHRA and CDR2 is YSYEKL. CDR3 nucleotide sequence: TGCGCCAGCAGTGGGGCTGGCATCGCAACTAATGAAAAACTGTTTTTT. Amino acids: CASSGAGIATNEKLFF.

The chain combines TRBV9 with TRBJ1-3; 8 bases map to TRBD1. J gave up 2 bases and V 0 bases, and 4 bases lay outside the gene matches. The germline CDR1 and CDR2 sequences are SGDLS and YYNGEE. The CDR3 is 16 amino acids. The CDR3 sequence: CASSVATGGAGNTIYF. DNA of the CDR3: TGTGCCAGCAGCGTAGCCACAGGGGGTGCTGGAAACACCATATATTTT.

The CDR3 DNA sequence: TGCAGCGTACTCAACAGGGGTCTTAGCACAGATACGCAGTATTTT. Translated: CSVLNRGLSTDTQYF. J is TRBJ2-3 and V is TRBV29-1; TRBD1 matches 7 bases. V trimming: 6 bases; J trimming: 0 bases; junction bases outside the gene matches: 9. Germline V lookup: CDR1 SQVTM, CDR2 ANQGSEA. The CDR3 runs 15 residues.

In regard to this clone: The same CDR3 is also encoded by other DNA sequences in this sample. The rearrangement links TRBV5-8 to TRBJ2-5; TRBD1 is a possible D gene (5 bases). The length of the CDR3 is 12 residues. The V end was cut by 5 bases, the J end by 2 bases, with 7 bases between. CDR1 is SGHTS, CDR2 YDEGEE, per germline. The CDR3 region is CASSRQQETQYF. The CDR3 DNA follows: TGTGCCAGCAGTCGACAGCAAGAGACCCAGTACTTC.

The chain carries TRBV30 and TRBJ1-2; D is perhaps TRBD1 (5 bases). Trimming removed 5 bases at V and 8 bases at J, with 12 bases between. The CDR3 has 11 residues. The germline V gene encodes CDR1 GTSNPN and CDR2 SVGIG (reference sequence). CDR3 amino acids: CAWREGPGYTF. The CDR3 DNA follows: TGTGCCTGGCGGGAGGGGCCCGGCTACACCTTC.

The V gene is TRBV29-1, the J gene TRBJ1-5; 8 bases are a match to TRBD1. Germline V lookup: CDR1 SQVTM, CDR2 ANQGSEA. This CDR3 spans 13 amino acids. V lost 8 bases and J lost 6; bases outside the gene matches: 9. DNA for the CDR3: TGCAGCTTCAGCAGGGGGCAAGGTCAGCCCCAGCATTTT. Residues: CSFSRGQGQPQHF.

The J gene is TRBJ1-2, the V gene TRBV4-1; a possible D gene is TRBD1 (5 bases). Trimming took off 3 bases at V and 7 bases at J, with 21 bases between the two ends. Per germline, CDR1 MGHRA and CDR2 YSYEKL. The CDR3 totals 16 residues. The CDR3, as DNA: TGCGCCAGCAGCCACACCCCCTCAGGGTGGGTTAGTGGCTACACCTTC. Translated, it gives CASSHTPSGWVSGYTF.

V gene TRBV7-2 combines with J gene TRBJ1-1; possibly TRBD1 for D (5 bases). Trimming took off 1 base at V and 1 base at J, with 10 bases between the two ends. The CDR3 extends over 15 amino acids. The germline V gene has CDR1 SGHTA and CDR2 FQGNSA. CDR3 sequence: CASSLDPGGNTEAFF. In nucleotides, the CDR3 is TGTGCCAGCAGCTTAGATCCCGGGGGGAACACTGAAGCTTTCTTT.

The V gene is TRBV6-5, the J gene TRBJ1-5, with 7 bases identical to TRBD1. The CDR3 consists of 15 residues. Per germline, CDR1 MNHEY and CDR2 SVGAGI. V shed 6 bases, J shed 4 bases, and the junction held 9 bases outside the gene matches. CDR3 region: CASSLDREVNQPQHF. The CDR3 region has the DNA TGTGCCAGCAGCCTCGACAGGGAGGTGAATCAGCCCCAGCATTTT.

V is TRBV27 and J is TRBJ1-5, with 8 bases fitting TRBD1. The V gene end was trimmed by 5 bases and the J gene end by 2 bases; junction bases not matched to a gene: 11. The CDR3 is 17 amino acids. In germline, CDR1 is MNHEY, CDR2 SMNVEV (reference sequence). The CDR3 protein is CASSHLDRGSGNQPQHF. The CDR3 DNA is TGTGCCAGCAGTCACCTCGACAGGGGATCGGGCAATCAGCCCCAGCATTTT.